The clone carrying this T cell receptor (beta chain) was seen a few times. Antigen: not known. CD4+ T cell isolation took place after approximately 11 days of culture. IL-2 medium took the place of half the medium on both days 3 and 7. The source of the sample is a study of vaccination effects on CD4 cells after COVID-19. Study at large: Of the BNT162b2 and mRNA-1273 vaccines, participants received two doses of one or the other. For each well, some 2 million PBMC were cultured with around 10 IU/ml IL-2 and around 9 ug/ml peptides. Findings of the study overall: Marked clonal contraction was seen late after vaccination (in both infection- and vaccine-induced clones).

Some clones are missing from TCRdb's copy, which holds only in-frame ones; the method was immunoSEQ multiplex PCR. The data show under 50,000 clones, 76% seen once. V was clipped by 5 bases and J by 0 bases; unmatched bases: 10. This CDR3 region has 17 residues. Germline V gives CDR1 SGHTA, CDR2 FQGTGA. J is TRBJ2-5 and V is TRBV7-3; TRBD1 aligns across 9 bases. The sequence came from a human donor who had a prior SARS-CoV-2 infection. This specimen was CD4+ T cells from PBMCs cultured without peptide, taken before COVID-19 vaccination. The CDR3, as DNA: TGTGCCAGCAGCCCGGGACAGGGAATCACTTACCAAGAGACCCAGTACTTC. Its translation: CASSPGQGITYQETQYF.